The TCR beta chain under discussion was sequenced for a study of T cells in Graves' hyperthyroidism and ophthalmopathy. Whole-study findings and limits: Most expanded thyroid clonotypes above 0.001 recurred in blood.

Thyroid ultrasound, orbital computed tomography, clinical symptoms, and serum thyroxine and TRAb underpinned diagnoses. This clonotype was seen only a few times. The antigen remains unidentified. Germline V CDR1 and CDR2: SQVTM, ANQGSEA. Trimming removed 0 bases from V and 6 bases from J; junction bases left unmatched: 8. CDR3 size: 16 residues. Amplified TCR beta CDR3 regions came from RNA transcripts. When the TCR CDR3 underwent first-round RT-PCR, the HTBI primer set was used. MiXCR was run by TCRdb on the multiplex PCR reads, yielding one entry per CDR3 protein. Of over 700,000 distinct CDR3 sequences in the sample, about two fifths were seen once.

Sample: blood. The chain links TRBV29-1 to TRBJ2-7, with 13 bases identical to TRBD2. This receptor was obtained from a man younger than 35 with Graves' hyperthyroidism. CDR3 nucleotide sequence: TGCAGCGTTGAAGATCGGGGGACTAGCGGGAAAGGCGAGCAGTACTTC. Encoded protein: CSVEDRGTSGKGEQYF.